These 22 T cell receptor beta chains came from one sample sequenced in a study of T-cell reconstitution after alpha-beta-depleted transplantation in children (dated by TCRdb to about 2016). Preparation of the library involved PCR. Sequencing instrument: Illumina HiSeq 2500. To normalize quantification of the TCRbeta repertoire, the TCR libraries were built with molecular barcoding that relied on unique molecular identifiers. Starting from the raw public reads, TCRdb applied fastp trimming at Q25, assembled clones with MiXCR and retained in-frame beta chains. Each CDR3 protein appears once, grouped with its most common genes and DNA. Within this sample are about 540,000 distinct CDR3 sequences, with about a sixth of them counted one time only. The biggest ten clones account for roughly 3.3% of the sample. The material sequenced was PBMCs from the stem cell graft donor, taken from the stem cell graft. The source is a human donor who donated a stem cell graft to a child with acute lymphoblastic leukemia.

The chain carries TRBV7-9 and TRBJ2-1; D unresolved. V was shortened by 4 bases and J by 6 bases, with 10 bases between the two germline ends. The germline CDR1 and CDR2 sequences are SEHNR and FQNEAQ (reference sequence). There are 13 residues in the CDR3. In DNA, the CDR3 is TGTGCCAGCAGCTCAGCTTCCCCCAATGAGCAGTTCTTC. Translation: CASSSASPNEQFF.

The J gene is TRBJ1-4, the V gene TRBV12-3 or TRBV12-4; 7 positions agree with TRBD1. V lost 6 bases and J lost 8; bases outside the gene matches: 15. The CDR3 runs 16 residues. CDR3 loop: CASSRGGAGGWEKLFF. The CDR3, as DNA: TGTGCCAGCAGCCGTGGGGGGGCAGGGGGTTGGGAAAAACTGTTTTTT.

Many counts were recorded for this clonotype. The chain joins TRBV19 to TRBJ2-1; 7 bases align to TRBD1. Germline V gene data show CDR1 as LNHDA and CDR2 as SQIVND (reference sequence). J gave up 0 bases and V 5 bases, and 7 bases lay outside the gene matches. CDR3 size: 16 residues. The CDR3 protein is CASSLGPGGSYNEQFF. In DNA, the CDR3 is TGTGCCAGTAGTCTTGGGCCAGGGGGCTCCTACAATGAGCAGTTCTTC.

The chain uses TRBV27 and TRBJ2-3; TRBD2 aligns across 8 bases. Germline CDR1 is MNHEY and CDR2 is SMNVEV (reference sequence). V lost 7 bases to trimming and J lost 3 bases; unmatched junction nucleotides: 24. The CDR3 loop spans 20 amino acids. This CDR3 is CASTLRGGLRELAETDTQYF. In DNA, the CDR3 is TGTGCCAGCACCTTAAGGGGGGGGCTAAGGGAACTAGCGGAGACAGATACGCAGTATTTT.

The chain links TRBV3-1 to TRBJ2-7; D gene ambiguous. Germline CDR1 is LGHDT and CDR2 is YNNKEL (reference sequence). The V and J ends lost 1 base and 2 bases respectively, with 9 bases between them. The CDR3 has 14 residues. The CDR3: CASSQGASAYEQYF. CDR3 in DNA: TGTGCCAGCAGCCAAGGGGCATCGGCCTACGAGCAGTACTTC.

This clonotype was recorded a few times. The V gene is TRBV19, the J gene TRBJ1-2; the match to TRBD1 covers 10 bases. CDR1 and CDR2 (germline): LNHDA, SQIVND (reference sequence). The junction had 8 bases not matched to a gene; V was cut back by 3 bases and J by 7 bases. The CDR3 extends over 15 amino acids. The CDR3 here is CASSIDRGPNRGYTF. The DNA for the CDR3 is TGTGCCAGTAGTATCGACAGGGGGCCGAATCGTGGCTACACCTTC.

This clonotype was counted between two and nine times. For the CDR3, the DNA is TGTGCCAGCAGTTACACAGGGGCGAATCAGCCCCAGCATTTT. Translated, it gives CASSYTGANQPQHF. The chain recombines TRBV12-3 or TRBV12-4 with TRBJ1-5; 7 nucleotides line up with TRBD1. V was pared by 4 bases and J by 4 bases, with 4 bases of the junction left unmatched. This CDR3 has 14 residues.

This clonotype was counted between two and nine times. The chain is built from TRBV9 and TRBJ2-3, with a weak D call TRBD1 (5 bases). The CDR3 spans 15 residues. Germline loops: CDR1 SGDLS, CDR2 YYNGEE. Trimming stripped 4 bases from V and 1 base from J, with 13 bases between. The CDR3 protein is CASSSAQGGTDTQYF. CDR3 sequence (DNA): TGTGCCAGCAGCTCTGCGCAGGGCGGCACAGATACGCAGTATTTT.

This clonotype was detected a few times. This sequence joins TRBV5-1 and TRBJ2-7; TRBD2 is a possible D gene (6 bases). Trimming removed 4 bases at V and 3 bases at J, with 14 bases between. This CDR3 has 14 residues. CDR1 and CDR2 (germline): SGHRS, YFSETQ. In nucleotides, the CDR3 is TGCGCCAGCAGCCTAACCGGGAGAAACTACGAGCAGTACTTC. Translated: CASSLTGRNYEQYF.

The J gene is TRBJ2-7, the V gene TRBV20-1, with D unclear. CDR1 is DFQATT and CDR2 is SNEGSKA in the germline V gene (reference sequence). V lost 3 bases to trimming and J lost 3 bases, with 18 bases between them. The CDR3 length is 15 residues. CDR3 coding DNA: TGCAGTGCTAGGCGTCGCGGCTTTGGTGACTACGAGCAGTACTTC. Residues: CSARRRGFGDYEQYF.

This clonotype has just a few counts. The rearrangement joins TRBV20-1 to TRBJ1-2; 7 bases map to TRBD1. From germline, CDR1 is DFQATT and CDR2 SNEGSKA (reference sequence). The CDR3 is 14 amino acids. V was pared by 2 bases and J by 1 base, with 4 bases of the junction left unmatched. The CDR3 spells CSARHRDSNYGYTF. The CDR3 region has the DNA TGCAGTGCTAGACACCGGGACAGTAACTATGGCTACACCTTC.

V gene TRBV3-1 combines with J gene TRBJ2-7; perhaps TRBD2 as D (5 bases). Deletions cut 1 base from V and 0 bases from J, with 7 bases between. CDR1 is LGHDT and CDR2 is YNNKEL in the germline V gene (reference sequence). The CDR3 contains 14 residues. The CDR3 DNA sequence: TGTGCCAGCAGCCAAGTAGCGAGCTCCTACGAGCAGTACTTC. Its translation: CASSQVASSYEQYF.

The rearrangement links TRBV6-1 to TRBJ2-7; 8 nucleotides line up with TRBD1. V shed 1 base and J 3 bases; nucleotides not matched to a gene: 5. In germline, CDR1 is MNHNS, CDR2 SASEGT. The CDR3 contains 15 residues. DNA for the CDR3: TGTGCCAGCAGTGAAGGACAGGGGACCATCTACGAGCAGTACTTC. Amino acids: CASSEGQGTIYEQYF.

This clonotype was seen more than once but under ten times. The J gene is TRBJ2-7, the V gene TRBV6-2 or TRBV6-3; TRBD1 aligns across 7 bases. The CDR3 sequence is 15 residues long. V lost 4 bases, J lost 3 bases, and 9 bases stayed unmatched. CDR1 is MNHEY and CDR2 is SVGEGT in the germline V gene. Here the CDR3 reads CASSSTDRPFYEQYF. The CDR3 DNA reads TGTGCCAGCAGTTCCACGGACAGGCCTTTCTACGAGCAGTACTTC.

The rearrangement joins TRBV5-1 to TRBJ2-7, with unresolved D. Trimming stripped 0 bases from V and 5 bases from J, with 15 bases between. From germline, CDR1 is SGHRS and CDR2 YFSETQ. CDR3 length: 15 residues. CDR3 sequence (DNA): TGCGCCAGCAGCTTGGACGTCGAATATCTCCACGAGCAGTACTTC. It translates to CASSLDVEYLHEQYF.

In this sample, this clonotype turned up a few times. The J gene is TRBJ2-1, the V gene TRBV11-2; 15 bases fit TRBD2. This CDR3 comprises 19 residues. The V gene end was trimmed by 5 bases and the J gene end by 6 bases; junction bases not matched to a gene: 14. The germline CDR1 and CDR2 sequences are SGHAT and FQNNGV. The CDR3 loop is CASSLGWGTSGRFVNEQFF. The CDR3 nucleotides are TGTGCCAGCAGCCTAGGATGGGGGACTAGCGGGAGGTTTGTCAATGAGCAGTTCTTC. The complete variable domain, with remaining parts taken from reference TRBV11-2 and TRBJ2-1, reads EAGVAQSPRYKIIEKRQSVAFWCNPISGHATLYWYQQILGQGPKLLIQFQNNGVVDDSQLPKDRFSAERLKGVDSTLKIQPAKLEDSAVYLCASSLGWGTSGRFVNEQFFGPGTRLTVL.

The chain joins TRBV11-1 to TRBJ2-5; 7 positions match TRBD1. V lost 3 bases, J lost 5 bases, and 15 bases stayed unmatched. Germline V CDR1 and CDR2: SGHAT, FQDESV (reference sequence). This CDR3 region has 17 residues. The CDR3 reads CASSLTRGPSGPETQYF. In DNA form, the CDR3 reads TGTGCCAGCAGCTTGACAAGGGGGCCCTCCGGGCCGGAGACCCAGTACTTC.

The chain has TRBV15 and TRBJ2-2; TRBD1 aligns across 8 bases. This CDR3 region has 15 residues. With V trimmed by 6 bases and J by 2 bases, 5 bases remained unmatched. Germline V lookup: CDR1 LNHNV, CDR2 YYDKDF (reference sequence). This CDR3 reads CATRWTGLNTGELFF. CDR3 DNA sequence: TGTGCCACCAGATGGACAGGGCTAAACACCGGGGAGCTGTTTTTT.

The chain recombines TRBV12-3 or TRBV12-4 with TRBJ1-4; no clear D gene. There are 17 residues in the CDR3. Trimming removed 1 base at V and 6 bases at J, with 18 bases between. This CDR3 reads CASSLVQKTVTYEKLFF. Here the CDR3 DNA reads TGTGCCAGCAGTTTAGTACAGAAAACTGTTACCTATGAAAAACTGTTTTTT.

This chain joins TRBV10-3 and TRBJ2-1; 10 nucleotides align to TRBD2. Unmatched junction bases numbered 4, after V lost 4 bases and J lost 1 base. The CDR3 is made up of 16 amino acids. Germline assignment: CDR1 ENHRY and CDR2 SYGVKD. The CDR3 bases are TGTGCCATCAGTGGGTCTAGCGGGGGTTCCTACAATGAGCAGTTCTTC. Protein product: CAISGSSGGSYNEQFF.

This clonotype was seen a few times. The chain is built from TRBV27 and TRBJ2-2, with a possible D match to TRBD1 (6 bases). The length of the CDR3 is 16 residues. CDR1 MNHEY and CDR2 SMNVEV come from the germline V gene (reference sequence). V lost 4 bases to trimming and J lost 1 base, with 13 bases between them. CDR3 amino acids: CASSWTVPGNTGELFF. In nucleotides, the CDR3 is TGTGCCAGCAGTTGGACAGTGCCGGGGAACACCGGGGAGCTGTTTTTT.

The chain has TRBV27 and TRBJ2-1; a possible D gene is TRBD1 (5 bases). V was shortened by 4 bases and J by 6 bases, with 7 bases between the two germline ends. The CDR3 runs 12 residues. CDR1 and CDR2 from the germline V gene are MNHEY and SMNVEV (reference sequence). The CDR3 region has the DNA TGTGCCAGCAGTTCCAGGGTCAATGAGCAGTTCTTC. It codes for CASSSRVNEQFF.